This T cell receptor (beta chain) came from a study of long-term antiretroviral therapy in people with HIV (dated by TCRdb to between 2021 and 2023). For the wider study: The earliest samples were collected about a decade before the 2015 WHO recommendation for immediate ART, when ART was typically delayed until CD4 counts fell. A retrospective serial study tested whether changes in peripheral blood TRB repertoire composition and diversity were associated with ART initiation and durable HIV suppression. A total of 192 cryopreserved PBMC samples came from around 30 adults with confirmed HIV infection and were collected serially over a mean of roughly six years (range 1-12). Of the roughly 31 participants with HIV, approximately ten were female. Test extractions of a monoclonal T-cell line alongside 30 to 35 polyclonal samples showed no cross-contamination during QIAcube processing.

As concerns this clone: No antigen is known for it. Nothing much larger sits one base from this clone, and base qualities are not available.

Participants were included only if at least one PBMC sample before ART initiation and at least two post-ART samples were available. Treatment was received in the United States of America by all participants with HIV. Before DNA extraction, cryopreserved samples containing about 0.95-10 million PBMC were thawed and washed. At the time of the earliest PBMC sample, participants with HIV were aged between roughly 20 and 60 years. Per participant, PBMC samples came from 1-4 timepoints prior to ART initiation and 2-8 timepoints following ART initiation, for a median of 7 samples. Serial HIV viral load, CD4+ T-cell count, ART history and demographic data were obtained for every participant. A Qiagen kit on a QIAcube was used to extract genomic DNA from unsorted PBMC, with samples processed in batches of 12. Results the study describes overall, beyond this receptor: Expanded TRB clones identified before ART initiation dominated the repertoire across all time points, though the dominance fluctuated and decreased in many PLHIV after ART. The samples span the years 2004 to 2017, and the ART regimens used at that time may not be as effective as current regimens. Because pre-ART samples had limited cell numbers, unsorted PBMC were profiled rather than sorted CD4+ and CD8+ T cells. Inferences about post-ART repertoire changes are limited because no data were available on ART adherence, viral resistance or therapy changes. CDR3 length ranges in HIV repertoires were narrower than in controls, and network structure suggested an antigen-experienced repertoire with only a slight naive shift after ART. Limited PBMC availability meant only the TCR beta chain was sequenced, without alpha chain pairing. Starting ART was linked to a significant rise in TRB diversity, yet even after long-term ART the diversity remained significantly lower than in transplant donor controls.

The V end gives up 5 bases and the J end 7 bases, leaving 12 bases in the junction not matched to a gene. CDR1 and CDR2 are drawn from the germline V gene: SGHTA, FQGNSA. The CDR3 holds 15 amino acids from the cysteine to the phenylalanine. Of all the DNA, just the CDR3 is kept, 45 bases in frame from base 1. The immunoSEQ hsTCRB v3.0 assay was used at survey level resolution to sequence the TRB variable region. The targeted TRB sequencing depth was about 40,000-55,000 T-cell genomes per sample. Pooled TRB libraries were sequenced on an Illumina MiSeq with a v3 150-cycle kit. In the source study's methods: Analysis of repertoires was carried out in R inside a reproducible Nextflow workflow spanning QC, data transformation and analysis. LymphoSeq2, an R package for AIRR-Seq data exploration, was used to implement custom analyses. After excluding a few samples that yielded fewer than 5000 total TRB sequences, under 200 HIV repertoires remained for analysis. Among the roughly 180 retained HIV repertoires, some 59 were collected before ART initiation and 120 to 130 after ART initiation. Each repertoire was downsampled to 5000 TRB nucleotide sequences, and summary statistics were averaged across 100 downsampling iterations. Only TRB sequences with CDR3 regions of at least seven amino acids were retained for analysis. Diversity was measured with a Shannon entropy-derived clonality score and the Gini coefficient. In the repertoire networks, any two of the top 5000 CDR3 amino acid sequences were linked whenever the two sequences differed by an edit distance of one. GLIPH2 predicted antigen specificity groups and MHC restriction for TRB CDR3 amino acid sequences. To flag known associations with CMV, EBV, HIV or tissue antigens, CDR3 amino acid sequences were compared against VDJdb and McPAS-TCR. Pre-ART, post-ART and control groups were compared with Wilcoxon signed-rank tests and Holm-Bonferroni correction. In TCRdb, the immuneACCESS table is reduced to in-frame sequences with V and J assigned. These tables do not hold every clone; where another copy was compared, an unresolved V gene accounts for under half, and the others remain unexplained. V and J calls plus clone size are reproduced from that table; the DNA served to infer D and trimming. A total of 20,000 to 30,000 clones appear in this sample, 85% to 90% of them only once. The ten largest clonotypes hold about 10% of the sample.

The input for sequencing was unsorted PBMCs, taken 4.8 to 5 years after starting antiretroviral therapy. This receptor was taken from a man aged 40-50 years with HIV. The sequence is built from TRBV7-2 and TRBJ2-7; 9 nucleotides in the junction match TRBD1. The bases are TGTGCCAGCAGCCAATCCGGACAGGGGTGGCGGGAGCAGTACTTC. Its amino acids are CASSQSGQGWREQYF.